This T cell receptor beta chain originates from a study of regulatory T cells in long-lasting Graves disease. As for time point: newly diagnosed GD, antithyroid drugs for less than 3 months. The authors made the TCR library using RNA they extracted from PBMCs. This clonotype was recorded many times. Both iRepertoire HTBI primers and Arm-PCR of CDR3 regions were used to build the TCR beta libraries. TCRdb passed the multiplex PCR reads through MiXCR, listing each CDR3 protein once. The sample holds 350,000 to 550,000 distinct CDR3 sequences, 15% seen once. The V and J ends lost 7 bases and 0 bases, in that order; junction bases with no gene match: 6. The germline CDR1 and CDR2 sequences are LGHNT and FRNRAP. The CDR3 sequence is 17 residues long. The sample was also reused in another study, on T cells in Graves' hyperthyroidism and ophthalmopathy.

The clonotype comes from a young woman with Graves disease. The chain is built from TRBV12-5 and TRBJ2-1, with 13 bases lining up with TRBD2. This specimen was peripheral blood mononuclear cells (PBMCs), taken at new diagnosis, from a patient treated with antithyroid drugs. The CDR3 loop is CASAGTSGISSYNEQFF. In nucleotides, the CDR3 is TGTGCTAGTGCCGGGACTAGCGGGATCAGCTCCTACAATGAGCAGTTCTTC.